These 15 T cell receptor beta chains were sequenced from one sample in a study of identifying expanded T cells in peripheral blood. The repertoire was sequenced with immunoSEQ multiplex PCR; TCRdb's copy has only in-frame clones and lacks some. The sample has around 56,000 clones, about 83% seen once; the top ten hold around a sixth. The specimen was blood. These receptors came from a person aged 18 to 75 in good health.

The chain has TRBV18 and TRBJ2-2, with D uncertain. V lost 2 bases and J lost 4, with 8 bases in between. Per germline, CDR1 KGHSH and CDR2 LQKENI. The length of the CDR3 is 14 residues. This CDR3 is CASSPEVFTGELFF. CDR3 in DNA: TGTGCCAGCTCACCAGAGGTTTTCACCGGGGAGCTGTTTTTT.

The chain employs TRBV14 and TRBJ2-7, with a weak D call TRBD1 (6 bases). Germline V gene lookup returns CDR1 SGHDN and CDR2 FVKESK. The CDR3 is made up of 13 amino acids. V was shortened by 5 bases and J by 2 bases, with 10 bases between the two germline ends. As DNA, the CDR3 is TGTGCCAGCAGCACACAGGGAACCTACGAGCAGTACTTC. This encodes CASSTQGTYEQYF.

The chain couples TRBV11-3 to TRBJ2-1, with 8 bases lining up with TRBD2. Trimming took 5 bases from V and 3 from J; bases not matched to a gene: 21. CDR3 length equals 20 residues. The V gene's germline CDR1 is SGHNT and CDR2 YENEEA. The CDR3 sequence is CASSPFTGLADERGYNEQFF. In DNA, the CDR3 is TGTGCCAGCAGCCCCTTTACAGGACTAGCAGACGAAAGAGGCTACAATGAGCAGTTCTTC.

The V call is TRBV6-5, the J call TRBJ2-1; no definite D call. Looked up from germline, CDR1 is MNHEY and CDR2 is SVGAGI. The length of the CDR3 is 15 residues. V lost 6 bases to trimming and J lost 0 bases, with 12 bases between them. CDR3 nucleotide sequence: TGTGCCAGCAGAACCGGCATGAGCTCCTACAATGAGCAGTTCTTC. Translating gives CASRTGMSSYNEQFF.

This chain uses TRBV5-1 with TRBJ2-1, with TRBD2 as a possible D gene (5 bases). Trimming removed 4 bases from V and 5 bases from J, with 10 bases in between. The CDR3 runs to 13 residues. The germline gives CDR1 SGHRS, CDR2 YFSETQ. CDR3 region: CASSPSGNNEQFF. The DNA of the CDR3 is TGCGCCAGCAGCCCAAGCGGAAACAATGAGCAGTTCTTC. Variable domain in full (rest from reference TRBV5-1 and TRBJ2-1): KAGVTQTPRYLIKTRGQQVTLSCSPISGHRSVSWYQQTPGQGLQFLFEYFSETQRNKGNFPGRFSGRQFSNSRSEMNVSTLELGDSALYLCASSPSGNNEQFFGPGTRLTVL.

This clone has just a few counts. The chain combines TRBV5-1 with TRBJ2-7; possible D gene TRBD2, 6 bases. CDR1 is SGHRS and CDR2 is YFSETQ in the germline V gene. The CDR3 is made up of 14 amino acids. Trimming took 2 bases from V and 2 from J, leaving 11 bases between them. CDR3 protein: CASSFGTGTYEQYV. In DNA, the CDR3 is TGCGCCAGCAGCTTTGGGACTGGGACCTACGAGCAGTACGTC.

This sequence joins TRBV5-1 and TRBJ2-5; 14 bases map to TRBD2. With 6 bases clipped from V and 5 bases from J, the junction kept 12 bases outside the gene matches. Germline lookup yields CDR1 SGHRS and CDR2 YFSETQ. This CDR3 has 17 residues. The CDR3: CASTKRLAGGRGETQYF. For the CDR3, the DNA is TGCGCCAGCACTAAAAGACTAGCGGGGGGGCGAGGGGAGACCCAGTACTTC.

The J gene is TRBJ2-7, the V gene TRBV6-5; TRBD2 agrees at 11 bases. From germline, CDR1 is MNHEY and CDR2 SVGAGI. The V and J ends lost 8 bases and 3 bases, in that order; junction bases with no gene match: 3. This CDR3 contains 13 residues. The CDR3 region has the DNA TGTGCCAGCGGGCTAGCGGGAGGCTACGAGCAGTACTTC. It translates to CASGLAGGYEQYF.

On this clone: The same CDR3 also results from other DNA sequences found in this sample. The chain combines TRBV30 with TRBJ1-2; no firm D call. V shed 3 bases and J shed 0 bases, with 11 bases lying between them. The CDR3 loop spans 14 amino acids. CDR1 and CDR2 from the germline V gene are GTSNPN and SVGIG (reference sequence). For the CDR3, the DNA is TGTGCCTGGAGGGGGAGGTCCGCTAACTATGGCTACACCTTC. Translation: CAWRGRSANYGYTF.

V and J are TRBV25-1 and TRBJ1-4, with D possibly matching TRBD1 (6 bases). V gave up 5 bases and J gave up 9 bases, with 10 bases separating them. The CDR3 contains 12 residues. Germline V gene lookup returns CDR1 MGHDK and CDR2 SYGVNS. The CDR3 is CASSPGAQKLFF. DNA for the CDR3: TGTGCCAGCAGTCCGGGGGCACAAAAACTGTTTTTT.

This clone came up once. This rearrangement joins TRBV9 to TRBJ2-3; 7 bases fit TRBD2. V shed 2 bases, J shed 0 bases, and the junction held 0 bases outside the gene matches. The CDR3 has 14 amino acids. The germline CDR1 and CDR2 sequences are SGDLS and YYNGEE. The CDR3 DNA follows: TGTGCCAGCAGCGTGCGGGGGAGCACAGATACGCAGTATTTT. It codes for CASSVRGSTDTQYF.

The chain recombines TRBV7-9 with TRBJ1-1; D is uncertain. The germline gives CDR1 SEHNR, CDR2 FQNEAQ (reference sequence). The CDR3 is 13 residues long. Deletions cut 1 base from V and 5 bases from J, with 8 bases between. Written as DNA, the CDR3 is TGTGCCAGCAGCTTAGGAAGTTTTACTGAAGCTTTCTTT. Residues: CASSLGSFTEAFF.

The chain couples TRBV6-1 to TRBJ2-3; D remains unclear. Germline values: CDR1 MNHNS, CDR2 SASEGT. The length of the CDR3 is 11 residues. Trimming cost V 6 bases and J 6 bases, with 7 bases left between them. The CDR3 bases are TGTGCCAGCAGCAGGATCGATACGCAGTATTTT. Its protein product is CASSRIDTQYF.

This sequence joins TRBV7-9 and TRBJ2-1, with 8 positions matching TRBD1. Trimming at V came to 0 bases and at J to 16 bases, leaving 8 bases not matched to a gene. Germline V gene lookup returns CDR1 SEHNR and CDR2 FQNEAQ (reference sequence). The CDR3 consists of 13 residues. For the CDR3, the DNA is TGTGCCAGCAGCTTAGCGCAGGACAGGGCCCCTTTCTTC. Protein: CASSLAQDRAPFF.

CDR3 DNA: TGCAGTGCGCGGGACAGAAAGACCCAGTACTTC. Its protein product is CSARDRKTQYF. The chain recombines TRBV20-1 with TRBJ2-5; a possible D gene is TRBD1 (7 bases). This CDR3 has 11 residues. Between the trimmed V and J ends, which lost 6 bases and 6 bases, there was a span of 11 bases. Germline V gene data show CDR1 as DFQATT and CDR2 as SNEGSKA (reference sequence).